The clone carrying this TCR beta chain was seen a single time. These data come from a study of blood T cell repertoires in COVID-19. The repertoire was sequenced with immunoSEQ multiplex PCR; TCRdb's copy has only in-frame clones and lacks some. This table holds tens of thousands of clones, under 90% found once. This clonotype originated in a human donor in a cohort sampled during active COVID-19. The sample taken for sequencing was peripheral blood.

CDR3: CASRPSVGGGPSETQYF. CDR3 bases: TGTGCCAGCAGACCCTCTGTTGGCGGGGGGCCTTCAGAGACCCAGTACTTC. This chain connects TRBV28 to TRBJ2-5; 8 positions match TRBD2. Germline trimming cut 6 bases from V and 4 bases from J; bases unmatched to any gene: 16. Germline V gene sequence: CDR1 MDHEN, CDR2 SYDVKM. The CDR3 totals 17 residues.